The rows below give T cell receptor beta chains drawn from one sample of a study of blood T cell repertoires in COVID-19. Clones were read by immunoSEQ multiplex PCR, and TCRdb kept only the in-frame ones, dropping some. The profile covers some 250,000 clones, with around 84% appearing a single time and 3.4% taken by the ten largest. Sequenced material: peripheral blood. The receptor source for this set is a woman between 18 and 29 years old with acute or convalescent COVID-19. Each CDR3 is given with its conserved first and last residue. Fields, in order: D gene, V gene, clone size, J gene, CDR3 DNA, CDR3 protein. D genes are given only for firm matches. Size is stated for part of the rows, as once, few or many counts, or as a class when the clone is expanded.

TRBD1	TRBV5-1	.	TRBJ1-1	TGCGCCAGCAGCTTGGTTTGGGGCAGGGGGGACACTGAAGCTTTCTTT	CASSLVWGRGDTEAFF
TRBD1	TRBV28	.	TRBJ1-5	TGTGCCAGCAGTTTAAGACAGGGGGCGCCGGGCAATCAGCCCCAGCATTTT	CASSLRQGAPGNQPQHF
.	TRBV6-6	.	TRBJ2-7	TGTGCCAGCAGTTACTCGCAGGCTCGCTCCTACGAGCAGTACTTC	CASSYSQARSYEQYF
.	TRBV9	.	TRBJ1-2	TGTGCCAGCAGCCCACGACGACGGGGGATACACTATGGCTACACCTTC	CASSPRRRGIHYGYTF
TRBD1	TRBV15	.	TRBJ1-1	TGTGCCACCAGCAGCGACAGGGGTACTGAAGCTTTCTTT	CATSSDRGTEAFF
TRBD1	TRBV3-1/TRBV3-2	.	TRBJ2-5	TGTGCCAGCAGCCAAGGGCAGGGGGCACGGGAGACCCAGTACTTC	CASSQGQGARETQYF
TRBD2	TRBV7-8	.	TRBJ2-7	TGTGCCAGCAGCCCAGGGTGGCGGGGGGGAGACGAGCAGTACTTC	CASSPGWRGGDEQYF
TRBD1	TRBV10-3	.	TRBJ1-5	TGTGCCACAAACCCGGACAGGGAGAATCAGCCCCAGCATTTT	CATNPDRENQPQHF
TRBD1	TRBV7-9	.	TRBJ2-1	TGTGCCAGCAGCCCATCGTGGGGGACAGGGAGCAATGAGCAGTTCTTC	CASSPSWGTGSNEQFF
TRBD2	TRBV5-1	.	TRBJ2-1	TGCGCCAGCAGCTTGGCCAGGGCTAGCGGAGGGACCTACAATGAGCAGTTCTTC	CASSLARASGGTYNEQFF
TRBD1	TRBV7-9	.	TRBJ1-1	TGTGCCAGCAGCCCTTACTCCGGGACAGAGAACACTGAAGCTTTCTTT	CASSPYSGTENTEAFF
TRBD2	TRBV12-3/TRBV12-4	.	TRBJ2-7	TGTGCCAGCACCCGGGGGGACCACGAGCAGTACTTC	CASTRGDHEQYF
.	TRBV11-2	.	TRBJ2-5	TGTGCCAGCATCAACGAACCCCGCTCAAGGGCGGGTCAGACCCAGTACTTC	CASINEPRSRAGQTQYF
TRBD1	TRBV27	.	TRBJ1-4	TGTGCCAGCAGTACGACAGGGATTGCAACTAATGAAAAACTGTTTTTT	CASSTTGIATNEKLFF
TRBD2	TRBV2	.	TRBJ2-1	TGTGCCAGCAGGGCCGGACTAGCGGGGCCTAACAGCTACAATGAGCAGTTCTTC	CASRAGLAGPNSYNEQFF
.	TRBV11-2	.	TRBJ2-2	TGTGCCAGCCTAAGATATGGGCCTAACACCGGGGAGCTGTTTTTT	CASLRYGPNTGELFF
TRBD1	TRBV7-6	.	TRBJ1-4	TGTGCCAGCAGCAAAAATGGACAGGGGGAAAAACTGTTTTTT	CASSKNGQGEKLFF
TRBD1	TRBV28	.	TRBJ1-1	TGTGCCAGCGAGACAGGGGGCATGAACACTGAAGCTTTCTTT	CASETGGMNTEAFF
TRBD2	TRBV7-2	once	TRBJ2-1	TGTGCCAGCAGCTTAGTAGTCTCGGCGGGAGGGTCCTACAATGAGCAGTTCTTC	CASSLVVSAGGSYNEQFF
TRBD2	TRBV5-1	.	TRBJ2-3	TGCGCCAGCAGCTTGGATGCAGGGTCGCTAGCGGGAGGGTACGATACGCAGTATTTT	CASSLDAGSLAGGYDTQYF
TRBD1	TRBV6-5	.	TRBJ1-2	TGTGCCAGCAGGAGCGCCGGGACAGGGTTTGACTACACCTTC	CASRSAGTGFDYTF
.	TRBV24-1	.	TRBJ2-5	TGTGCCACCAGTGACCCGCAAGAGACCCAGTACTTC	CATSDPQETQYF
TRBD2	TRBV10-3	few	TRBJ2-1	TGTGCCATCAGTGAGTCGAAGGTCGAAGCGGGAGGGAATGAGCAGTTCTTC	CAISESKVEAGGNEQFF
TRBD2	TRBV5-4	.	TRBJ2-5	TGTGCCAGCAGCATGACGGGACTAGTAGGAGAGACCCAGTACTTC	CASSMTGLVGETQYF
.	TRBV7-8	.	TRBJ1-2	TGTGCCAGCAGCAGGCGGGAGGGGCAGGACTTAAACTATGGCTACACCTTC	CASSRREGQDLNYGYTF
TRBD2	TRBV7-2	.	TRBJ2-2	TGTGCCAGCAGCCTTTTAGGACTAGCCACCGGGGAGCTGTTTTTT	CASSLLGLATGELFF
.	TRBV21-1	.	TRBJ1-5	TGTGCCAGCAGCAAAGCCCCCGGCAGGGGCCATCAGCCCCAGCATTTT	CASSKAPGRGHQPQHF
TRBD1	TRBV7-8	.	TRBJ2-7	TGTGCCAGCAGCCCCGGACAGGGGGCGAGGGAGCAGTACTTC	CASSPGQGAREQYF
TRBD1	TRBV18	.	TRBJ1-2	TGTGCCAGCTCACCCCGGGACAGCCGTTCGAGCGGCTACACCTTC	CASSPRDSRSSGYTF
TRBD1	TRBV4-3	.	TRBJ1-4	TGCGCCAGCAGCCAAGATTACGGGACAGGGGGTGATGAACTGTTTTTT	CASSQDYGTGGDELFF
TRBD2	TRBV19	.	TRBJ2-1	TGTGCCAGTAGTATAGACCTTGGCTGGGCTAGCGGGGCCTACAATGAGCAGTTCTTC	CASSIDLGWASGAYNEQFF
.	TRBV5-1	.	TRBJ1-4	TGCGCCAGCAGCCCCTCACCCTCTGGACATACTAATGAAAAACTGTTTTTT	CASSPSPSGHTNEKLFF
.	TRBV24-1	.	TRBJ2-1	TGTGCCACCAGTGATTTGATCGCCCGAGGGCAGTTCTTC	CATSDLIARGQFF
.	TRBV29-1	.	TRBJ1-1	TGCAGCGTTGAAGAGGCTGTCGACACTGAAGCTTTCTTT	CSVEEAVDTEAFF
TRBD1	TRBV20-1	.	TRBJ2-7	TGCAGTGCTAGTGACGTGCGGGGACAGGGGACCTACGAGCAGTACTTC	CSASDVRGQGTYEQYF
.	TRBV14	many	TRBJ2-5	TGTGCCAGCAGCCAAGATACAGTAACCCAAGAGACCCAGTACTTC	CASSQDTVTQETQYF
.	TRBV15	.	TRBJ2-2	TGTGCCACCAGCAGAGAAAGCATCACCGGGGAGCTGTTTTTT	CATSRESITGELFF
.	TRBV11-1	.	TRBJ2-5	TGTGCCAGCAGTGCGACAGAACTTGGGGAGACCCAGTACTTC	CASSATELGETQYF
TRBD2	TRBV6-5	.	TRBJ2-2	TGTGCCAGCAGTACCGGACTAGCGGGAGCTGGGGAGCTGTTTTTT	CASSTGLAGAGELFF
TRBD1	TRBV11-3	.	TRBJ2-7	TGTGCCAGCAGCTTAGACCCACAGGGGAGAGAGCAGTACTTC	CASSLDPQGREQYF
TRBD1	TRBV28	.	TRBJ1-5	TGTGCCAGCAGTGCAAGACAGGGCTATAATCAGCCCCAGCATTTT	CASSARQGYNQPQHF
TRBD1	TRBV7-2	.	TRBJ1-2	TGTGCCAGCAGCCTGACCGGGACAGGGAGGTATGGCTACACCTTC	CASSLTGTGRYGYTF
.	TRBV15	.	TRBJ1-3	TGTGCCACCAGCTGGAACGGGCAGGGAAACTCTGGAAACACCATATATTTT	CATSWNGQGNSGNTIYF
.	TRBV29-1	few	TRBJ1-2	TGCAGCTCAACCGGGACACTGGACTATGGCTACACCTTC	CSSTGTLDYGYTF
TRBD1	TRBV4-2	.	TRBJ1-5	TGTGCCAGCAGCCAAGGGGACAGCTCGATGACTCAGCCCCAGCATTTT	CASSQGDSSMTQPQHF
.	TRBV7-9	.	TRBJ2-5	TGTGCCAGCAGCTTCGGCAGGGGCATACAAGAGACCCAGTACTTC	CASSFGRGIQETQYF
.	TRBV11-1	.	TRBJ2-1	TGTGCCAGCAGCTTTCCTGGAGAGAGTGCGAATGAGCAGTTCTTC	CASSFPGESANEQFF
.	TRBV9	once	TRBJ1-3	TGTGCCAGCAGCGTTCAGGGTTGGGGCTCTGGAAACACCATATATTTT	CASSVQGWGSGNTIYF
TRBD2	TRBV7-2	.	TRBJ2-3	TGTGCCAGCAGATTCACTAGCGGGAGAGTGGTAGATACGCAGTATTTT	CASRFTSGRVVDTQYF
TRBD1	TRBV2	.	TRBJ2-7	TGTGCCAGCACCCAGCCCGGGACAGGGGGGTACGAGCAGTACTTC	CASTQPGTGGYEQYF
.	TRBV3-1/TRBV3-2	.	TRBJ1-6	TGTGCCAGCAGCCAAGAGTCCGGAGGGTATGCCTATAATTCACCCCTCCACTTT	CASSQESGGYAYNSPLHF
.	TRBV7-9	few	TRBJ1-4	TGTGCCAGCAGCTTAGGCGACAGAGCAAATGAAAAACTGTTTTTT	CASSLGDRANEKLFF
.	TRBV15	.	TRBJ2-3	TGTGCCACCAGCGGTCATCGGACTGGTGGCAACGCAGATACGCAGTATTTT	CATSGHRTGGNADTQYF
.	TRBV12-3/TRBV12-4	.	TRBJ1-5	TGTGCCAGCAGTTTAAGGGGTAATCAGCCCCAGCATTTT	CASSLRGNQPQHF
.	TRBV7-2	.	TRBJ2-7	TGTGCCAGCAGCTTACGGTTTTCCTCGGGGGAGCAGTACTTC	CASSLRFSSGEQYF
TRBD1	TRBV30	few	TRBJ1-6	TGTGCCTGGAGTGTAACAGGGGGCAATTCACCCCTCCACTTT	CAWSVTGGNSPLHF
TRBD1	TRBV7-3	.	TRBJ2-7	TGTGCCAGCAGCTTAACGGGACAGGGACCTTACGAGCAGTACTTC	CASSLTGQGPYEQYF
TRBD2	TRBV7-9	once	TRBJ2-4	TGTGCCAGCAGCTCACTGACTAGCGGGAGTCCCAAAAACATTCAGTACTTC	CASSSLTSGSPKNIQYF
TRBD1	TRBV4-3	once	TRBJ1-1	TGCGCCAGCAGCCTCAGGGGGCAGGGCGACACTGAAGCTTTCTTT	CASSLRGQGDTEAFF